The 24 T cell receptor beta chains listed next were all sequenced from one sample in a study of shared clonotypes between healthy human individuals. Method: immunoSEQ multiplex PCR; TCRdb's copy keeps in-frame clones and lacks some. This sample carries some 2,500,000 clones, 93% of them seen once, and the ten largest clones take roughly 0.36%. Sequencing input: naive CD4+ T cells from PBMCs. Subset given: CD45RA+ positively selected. These receptors all stem from a man between 18 and 35 years old in good health. Some clones in this sample may be carry-over from other donors' samples.

The rearrangement uses TRBV2 and TRBJ2-3, with TRBD2 matching over 7 bases. The CDR3 totals 15 residues. Germline loops: CDR1 SNHLY, CDR2 FYNNEI. Unmatched junction bases numbered 7, after V lost 4 bases and J lost 3 bases. The CDR3 bases are TGTGCCAGCAGTGTCATGGCGGGAGATACAGATACGCAGTATTTT. This codes for CASSVMAGDTDTQYF.

This clone was seen a single time. The sample holds other DNA sequences that translate to the same CDR3. The chain couples TRBV7-2 to TRBJ2-3; 8 bases align to TRBD2. Germline values: CDR1 SGHTA, CDR2 FQGNSA. The V gene end was trimmed by 2 bases and the J gene end by 0 bases; junction bases not matched to a gene: 4. This CDR3 contains 16 residues. CDR3: CASSLRASGSTDTQYF. CDR3 DNA: TGTGCCAGCAGCTTAAGGGCTAGCGGGAGCACAGATACGCAGTATTTT.

This clone was seen a few times. This rearrangement joins TRBV9 to TRBJ1-3; TRBD1 matches 7 bases. Unmatched junction bases numbered 3, after V lost 3 bases and J lost 0 bases. Germline CDR1 reads SGDLS; CDR2 reads YYNGEE. The CDR3 has 15 residues. The CDR3 is CASSGDSRSGNTIYF. The CDR3 DNA follows: TGTGCCAGCAGCGGGGACAGCCGCTCTGGAAACACCATATATTTT.

The chain recombines TRBV5-1 with TRBJ2-7; D might be TRBD2 (5 bases). Trimming shortened V by 0 bases and J by 4 bases, and 11 bases separated the two germline ends. The germline V gene has CDR1 SGHRS and CDR2 YFSETQ. This CDR3 contains 14 residues. The CDR3: CASSLDGNTYEQYF. CDR3 sequence (DNA): TGCGCCAGCAGCTTGGACGGGAATACGTACGAGCAGTACTTC.

The chain is built from TRBV5-1 and TRBJ2-4, with D possibly matching TRBD1 (6 bases). The CDR3 totals 14 residues. The germline V gene encodes CDR1 SGHRS and CDR2 YFSETQ. With 0 bases removed from V and 4 bases from J, the gap between germline ends came to 8 bases. CDR3 DNA: TGCGCCAGCAGCTTGGGACAGGAGAAAAACATTCAGTACTTC. It encodes CASSLGQEKNIQYF.

This rearrangement joins TRBV18 to TRBJ1-1; 7 nucleotides align to TRBD1. The CDR3 extends over 11 amino acids. Losses at the gene ends were 4 bases for V and 10 bases for J; bases not matched to a gene: 3. From germline, CDR1 is KGHSH and CDR2 LQKENI. The CDR3 reads CASSRDSRAFF. The DNA of the CDR3 is TGTGCCAGCTCACGGGACAGTAGAGCTTTCTTT.

A single count supports this clone. The chain joins TRBV5-1 to TRBJ1-1, with D possibly TRBD1 on 5 matching bases. The CDR3 sequence is 18 residues long. Germline CDR1 and CDR2: SGHRS and YFSETQ. The germline V and J ends were trimmed by 4 bases and 4 bases, with 26 bases remaining between them. The CDR3 DNA reads TGCGCCAGCAGCCTGGATCCCATGGGGACGCTGGGGGGCACTGAAGCTTTCTTT. Translating gives CASSLDPMGTLGGTEAFF.

J is TRBJ1-3 and V is TRBV7-9, with TRBD1 as a possible D gene (5 bases). Germline lookup yields CDR1 SEHNR and CDR2 FQNEAQ (reference sequence). V was pared by 5 bases and J by 0 bases, with 17 bases between. This CDR3 has 17 residues. CDR3 sequence (DNA): TGTGCCAGCAGCGAGGACACTACTACTTACTCTGGAAACACCATATATTTT. The encoded protein is CASSEDTTTYSGNTIYF.

The gene calls are TRBV5-1 and TRBJ1-1; no clear D. V lost 2 bases to trimming and J lost 1 base, with 15 bases between them. This CDR3 has 16 residues. In germline, CDR1 is SGHRS, CDR2 YFSETQ. For the CDR3, the DNA is TGCGCCAGCAGCTTTAGCAGGCTTACGCCGAACACTGAAGCTTTCTTT. This gives the protein CASSFSRLTPNTEAFF.

This clone was seen just once. The V gene is TRBV19, the J gene TRBJ2-2; weak D call: TRBD2 (6 bases). This CDR3 has 12 amino acids. The V gene lost 11 bases and the J gene lost 0 bases, with 7 bases spanning the gap. In germline, CDR1 is LNHDA, CDR2 SQIVND (reference sequence). CDR3 nucleotide sequence: TGTGCCGGGGGGACGAACACCGGGGAGCTGTTTTTT. Translating gives CAGGTNTGELFF.

This clone has just one count. The chain couples TRBV2 to TRBJ2-2, with D possibly being TRBD1 (6 bases). CDR1 SNHLY and CDR2 FYNNEI come from the germline V gene. The V gene lost 2 bases and the J gene lost 7 bases, with 14 bases spanning the gap. This CDR3 contains 15 residues. The CDR3 spells CASSEILTGGGELFF. Written as DNA, the CDR3 is TGTGCCAGCAGTGAAATCCTGACAGGTGGCGGGGAGCTGTTTTTT.

The chain carries TRBV5-1 and TRBJ2-1; D is perhaps TRBD2 (5 bases). Germline loops: CDR1 SGHRS, CDR2 YFSETQ. Between the trimmed V and J ends, which lost 0 bases and 6 bases, there was a span of 16 bases. The CDR3 spans 16 residues. DNA of the CDR3: TGCGCCAGCAGCTTGGGAAGTAGTATAGCGAGCAATGAGCAGTTCTTC. Translation: CASSLGSSIASNEQFF.

The chain couples TRBV6-6 to TRBJ2-3, with TRBD1 identical over 12 bases. The CDR3 covers 16 residues. Germline V gives CDR1 MNHNY, CDR2 SVGAGI (reference sequence). J gave up 6 bases and V 2 bases, and 6 bases lay outside the gene matches. The DNA of the CDR3 is TGTGCCAGCAGTTACAGAGGGACAGGGGGCGCGGATACGCAGTATTTT. Its translation: CASSYRGTGGADTQYF.

Regarding this clone: Other nucleotide sequences from this sample produce the same CDR3. The genes are TRBV18 and TRBJ2-5, with D tentatively TRBD1 (7 bases). This CDR3 has 13 amino acids. CDR1 KGHSH and CDR2 LQKENI come from the germline V gene. V lost 5 bases and J 5 bases, leaving 12 bases between the germline ends. The CDR3 DNA reads TGTGCCAGCTCAGCCCCAGGGGGGGAGACCCAGTACTTC. Translating it yields CASSAPGGETQYF.

The rearrangement joins TRBV7-3 to TRBJ2-1, with TRBD2 identical over 7 bases. V gave up 5 bases and J gave up 5 bases; unmatched junction bases: 15. The CDR3 has 17 amino acids. Germline V gene data show CDR1 as SGHTA and CDR2 as FQGTGA. The CDR3 is CASSVSGPLYGNNEQFF. The DNA for the CDR3 is TGTGCCAGCAGCGTTAGCGGGCCACTCTACGGAAACAATGAGCAGTTCTTC.

The chain is built from TRBV2 and TRBJ2-2, with 7 bases that match TRBD1. The CDR3 covers 18 residues. V shed 6 bases and J 5 bases; nucleotides not matched to a gene: 18. Germline CDR1 is SNHLY and CDR2 is FYNNEI. In DNA, the CDR3 is TGTGCCAGCAGCCAAGCTTGGGAAAGGGGGCTGGGGACCGGGGAGCTGTTTTTT. Translation gives CASSQAWERGLGTGELFF. The full variable domain, in which reference TRBV2 and TRBJ2-2 provide the parts outside the CDR3, is EPEVTQTPSHQVTQMGQEVILRCVPISNHLYFYWYRQILGQKVEFLVSFYNNEISEKSEIFDDQFSVERPDGSNFTLKIRSTKLEDSAMYFCASSQAWERGLGTGELFFGEGSRLTVL.

This clone was detected only once. The rearrangement uses TRBV6-4 and TRBJ2-3; D unclear. The ends were cut back, 5 bases at V and 5 bases at J, with 17 bases in the middle. The CDR3 extends over 15 amino acids. Germline V CDR1 and CDR2: MRHNA, SNTAGT. The chain's CDR3 is CASSINPTVGDTQYF. The DNA of the CDR3 is TGTGCCAGCAGTATAAACCCGACCGTGGGAGATACGCAGTATTTT.

The gene calls are TRBV5-4 and TRBJ1-2; TRBD1 agrees at 8 bases. The CDR3 spans 15 residues. Germline CDR1 reads SGHNT; CDR2 reads YYREEE (reference sequence). V lost 4 bases to trimming and J lost 2 bases; unmatched junction nucleotides: 7. The CDR3 is CASSTPRTGNYGYTF. CDR3 nucleotides: TGTGCCAGCAGCACCCCACGGACAGGGAACTATGGCTACACCTTC.

The DNA for the CDR3 is TGTGCCAGCAGCCGTAGCGGGAAACAATACAATGAGCAGTTCTTC. Its protein product is CASSRSGKQYNEQFF. The V and J genes are TRBV28 and TRBJ2-1; 8 bases map to TRBD2. Trimming removed 6 bases from V and 4 bases from J; junction bases left unmatched: 8. CDR3 length: 15 residues. Germline V gene data show CDR1 as MDHEN and CDR2 as SYDVKM.

The chain combines TRBV27 with TRBJ1-6; D gene uncertain. V was pared by 3 bases and J by 7 bases, with 7 bases between. The germline gives CDR1 MNHEY, CDR2 SMNVEV (reference sequence). The CDR3 has 13 amino acids. The CDR3 loop is CASSFQQNSPLHF. In DNA form, the CDR3 reads TGTGCCAGCAGTTTCCAACAGAATTCACCCCTCCACTTT.

V gene TRBV6-5 combines with J gene TRBJ2-2, with D tentatively TRBD2 (7 bases). The CDR3 loop spans 15 amino acids. Germline V gene sequence: CDR1 MNHEY, CDR2 SVGAGI. V was clipped by 6 bases and J by 4 bases, with 15 bases between them. CDR3 sequence: CASRWEGGLTGELFF. CDR3 DNA: TGTGCCAGCAGGTGGGAGGGGGGGCTCACCGGGGAGCTGTTTTTT.

This clone has more than one count but fewer than ten. The identical CDR3 is also encoded by other nucleotide sequences in the sample. This sequence joins TRBV28 and TRBJ1-4; D uncertain. Germline-derived CDR1 and CDR2 are MDHEN and SYDVKM. The ends were cut back, 1 base at V and 0 bases at J, with 6 bases in the middle. The CDR3 has 15 amino acids. The CDR3 DNA is TGTGCCAGCAGTTTATTCGGTGCAACTAATGAAAAACTGTTTTTT. Protein product: CASSLFGATNEKLFF.

This chain joins TRBV28 and TRBJ2-5, with D perhaps assigned TRBD1 or TRBD2 (6 bases each). Germline V CDR1 and CDR2: MDHEN, SYDVKM. The CDR3 has 15 residues. V lost 10 bases, J lost 5 bases, and 23 bases lay in between. The CDR3 DNA reads as TGTGCCATTAGGGGGGCCGTGAGGGTCGGGGAGACCCAGTACTTC. Its translation: CAIRGAVRVGETQYF.

Details on this clone: The sample carries other DNA sequences with the same CDR3. This chain connects TRBV2 to TRBJ1-2; D may be TRBD1 (5 bases). The germline V and J ends were trimmed by 0 bases and 5 bases, with 7 bases remaining between them. Germline V gene lookup returns CDR1 SNHLY and CDR2 FYNNEI. This CDR3 contains 13 residues. CDR3 region: CASSEAGLYGYTF. CDR3 DNA: TGTGCCAGCAGTGAAGCGGGACTTTATGGCTACACCTTC.